This TCR beta chain was recorded in a study of T cell changes during pregnancy in multiple sclerosis. TCRdb's copy holds only in-frame clones and misses some; the assay was immunoSEQ multiplex PCR. The table lists some 42,000 clones, around nine tenths of them singletons. This CDR3 spans 14 amino acids. Germline V lookup: CDR1 ENHRY, CDR2 SYGVKD. V shed 6 bases and J 8 bases; nucleotides not matched to a gene: 8. The TCR sequence derives from a female donor with multiple sclerosis, enrolled in a pregnancy study. The rearrangement uses TRBV10-3 and TRBJ1-4, with TRBD1 matching 8 bases. The sequencing here drew on CD4+ T cells from peripheral blood mononuclear cells, taken after pregnancy. The DNA for the CDR3 is TGTGCCATCAGCTTGACAGGGGAAGGGGAAAAACTGTTTTTT. Translated, it gives CAISLTGEGEKLFF.